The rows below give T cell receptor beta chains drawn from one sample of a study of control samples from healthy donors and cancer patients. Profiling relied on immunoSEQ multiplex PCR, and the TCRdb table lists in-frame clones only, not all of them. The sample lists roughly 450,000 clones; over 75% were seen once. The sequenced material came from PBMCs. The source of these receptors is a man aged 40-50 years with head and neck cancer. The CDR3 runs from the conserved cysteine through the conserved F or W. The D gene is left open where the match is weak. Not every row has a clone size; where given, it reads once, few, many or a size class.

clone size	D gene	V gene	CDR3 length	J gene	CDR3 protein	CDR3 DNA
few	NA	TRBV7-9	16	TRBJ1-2	CASSSPGRETIYGYTF	TGTGCCAGCAGCTCCCCAGGACGCGAAACGATCTATGGCTACACCTTC
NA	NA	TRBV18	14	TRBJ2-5	CASSPSLQGETQYF	TGTGCCAGCTCACCAAGCCTGCAGGGGGAGACCCAGTACTTC
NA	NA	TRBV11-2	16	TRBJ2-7	CASSLDWAGVAHEQYF	TGTGCCAGCAGCTTAGATTGGGCGGGCGTGGCCCACGAGCAGTACTTC
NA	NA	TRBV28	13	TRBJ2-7	CASSGGVRYEQYF	TGTGCCAGCTCCGGAGGAGTACGCTACGAGCAGTACTTC
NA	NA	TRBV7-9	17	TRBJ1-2	CASSLDRLPPGEDGYTF	TGTGCCAGCAGCTTAGATCGCCTGCCACCAGGGGAAGATGGCTACACCTTC
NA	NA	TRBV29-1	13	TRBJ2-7	CSAGGGFRYEQYF	TGCAGCGCTGGAGGCGGGTTCAGGTACGAGCAGTACTTC
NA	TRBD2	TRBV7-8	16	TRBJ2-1	CASSLVPSGMDNEQFF	TGTGCCAGCAGCTTAGTCCCTAGCGGGATGGACAATGAGCAGTTCTTC
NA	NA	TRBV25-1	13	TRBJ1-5	CASSEGDNQPQHF	TGTGCCAGCAGTGAGGGGGACAATCAGCCCCAGCATTTT
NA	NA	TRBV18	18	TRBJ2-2	CASWIRTAGRSNTGELFF	TGTGCCAGCTGGATAAGGACGGCGGGGCGAAGTAACACCGGGGAGCTGTTTTTT
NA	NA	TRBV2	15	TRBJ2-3	CASSVGLQGTDTQYF	TGTGCCAGCAGTGTGGGACTTCAGGGGACAGATACGCAGTATTTT
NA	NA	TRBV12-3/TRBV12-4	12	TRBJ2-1	CASSLGWDEQFF	TGTGCCAGCAGTTTAGGGTGGGATGAGCAGTTCTTC
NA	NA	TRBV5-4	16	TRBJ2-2	CASSLVRGRETGELFF	TGTGCCAGCAGCTTGGTACGTGGTCGAGAAACCGGGGAGCTGTTTTTT
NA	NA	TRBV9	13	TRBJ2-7	CASSPQDGYEQYF	TGTGCCAGCAGCCCCCAGGACGGCTACGAGCAGTACTTC
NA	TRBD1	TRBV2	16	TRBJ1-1	CASRPGQGFMNTEAFF	TGTGCCAGCAGACCGGGACAGGGTTTTATGAACACTGAAGCTTTCTTT
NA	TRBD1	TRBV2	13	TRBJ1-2	CASRLQGAQGYTF	TGTGCCAGCAGGTTACAGGGGGCGCAAGGCTACACCTTC
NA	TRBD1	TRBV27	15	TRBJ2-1	CASFPTGGTPGEQFF	TGTGCCAGCTTTCCCACAGGGGGCACCCCCGGTGAGCAGTTCTTC
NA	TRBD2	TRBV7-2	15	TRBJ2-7	CASSRSGGGSYEQYF	TGTGCCAGCAGCCGTAGCGGGGGGGGCTCCTACGAGCAGTACTTC
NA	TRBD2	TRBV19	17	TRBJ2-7	CASSIELAATRGDGQYF	TGTGCCAGTAGTATAGAACTAGCGGCAACAAGAGGAGACGGGCAGTACTTC
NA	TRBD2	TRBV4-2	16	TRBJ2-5	CASSQVAGGRGETQYF	TGTGCCAGCAGCCAAGTGGCGGGGGGCCGGGGAGAGACCCAGTACTTC
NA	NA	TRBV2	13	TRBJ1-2	CASSEGWDQGYTF	TGTGCCAGCAGTGAAGGGTGGGACCAGGGCTACACCTTC